These 29 T cell receptor beta chains share one sample of origin, sequenced in a study of T cells in Graves' hyperthyroidism and ophthalmopathy. The investigators amplified TCR beta CDR3 regions from RNA transcripts. Primed by the HTBI set, a first-round RT-PCR was run on the TCR CDR3. TCRdb re-called the multiplex PCR reads with MiXCR, one entry per CDR3 protein. Seen here are some 620,000 distinct CDR3 sequences, 15% to 20% observed once, and the top ten hold around 4%. The sequenced material came from blood. The receptors derive from a woman in her 30s with Graves' hyperthyroidism.

This clonotype was picked up many times. As DNA, the CDR3 is TGTGCCAGCAGTCCGAGGGACAGTGCAGAGACCCAGTACTTC. This sequence encodes CASSPRDSAETQYF. The V and J genes are TRBV6-2 or TRBV6-3 and TRBJ2-5; 7 bases match TRBD1. The CDR3 consists of 14 residues. Trimming removed 5 bases from V and 4 bases from J; junction bases left unmatched: 7. Germline CDR1 reads MNHEY; CDR2 reads SVGEGT.

In the case of this clonotype: This sequence may be a read error, since a much larger clone differs from it by one base. This chain joins TRBV28 and TRBJ1-5; perhaps TRBD1 as D (6 bases). This CDR3 comprises 15 residues. In germline, CDR1 is MDHEN, CDR2 SYDVKM. V was shortened by 4 bases and J by 0 bases, with 10 bases between the two germline ends. For the CDR3, the DNA is TGTGCCAGCAGTTCCCGGGACATTAGCAATCAGCCCCAGCATTTT. Protein product: CASSSRDISNQPQHF. Full variable domain (rest looked up from reference TRBV28 and TRBJ1-5): DVKVTQSSRYLVKRTGEKVFLECVQDMDHENMFWYRQDPGLGLRLIYFSYDVKMKEKGDIPEGYSVSREKKERFSLILESASTNQTSMYLCASSSRDISNQPQHFGDGTRLSIL.

This clonotype has at least ten counts. The V and J genes are TRBV7-2 and TRBJ1-3; D possibly corresponds to TRBD1 (5 bases). Per the germline V gene, CDR1 is SGHTA and CDR2 is FQGNSA. The CDR3 covers 15 residues. The germline V and J ends were trimmed by 5 bases and 0 bases, with 11 bases remaining between them. CDR3 nucleotide sequence: TGTGCCAGCAGCGCCGACAGAGGCTCTGGAAACACCATATATTTT. Translated, it gives CASSADRGSGNTIYF.

This clonotype was detected many times. The chain employs TRBV6-1 and TRBJ1-1; a possible D gene is TRBD1 (5 bases). Trimming removed 5 bases from V and 1 base from J, with 17 bases in between. This CDR3 is 16 amino acids long. Germline loops: CDR1 MNHNS, CDR2 SASEGT. CDR3 sequence (DNA): TGTGCCAGCAGTCCCCGAAGGGGAGAGGGGAACACTGAAGCTTTCTTT. Its protein product is CASSPRRGEGNTEAFF.

In its sample, this clonotype was seen once. The chain carries TRBV16 and TRBJ1-1; the D is unclear. Germline loops: CDR1 KGHSY, CDR2 FQNENV. V dropped 4 bases and J dropped 1 base, with 25 bases sitting between them. The CDR3 spans 19 residues. The CDR3 region has the DNA TGTGCCAGCAGCCTAAGATGGCAGGCCCGAGATAGTGGGAACACTGAAGCTTTCTTT. Translated: CASSLRWQARDSGNTEAFF. The variable domain in full, with the rest retrieved from reference TRBV16 and TRBJ1-1, is GEEVAQTPKHLVRGEGQKAKLYCAPIKGHSYVFWYQQVLKNEFKFLISFQNENVFDETGMPKERFSAKCLPNSPCSLEIQATKLEDSAVYFCASSLRWQARDSGNTEAFFGQGTRLTVV.

Concerning this clonotype itself: This may stem from a read error, because a much larger clone lies one nucleotide away. CDR3 sequence reads: CASSRGQIYEQYF. CDR3 DNA: TGTGCCAGCAGCCGCGGACAGATCTACGAGCAGTACTTC. The chain combines TRBV6-1 with TRBJ2-7; D possibly corresponds to TRBD1 (6 bases). This CDR3 spans 13 amino acids. Germline values: CDR1 MNHNS, CDR2 SASEGT. V was cut by 6 bases and J by 3 bases, with 12 bases left in between.

This clonotype was counted at least ten times. This chain uses TRBV3-1 with TRBJ2-7, with a weak D call TRBD1 (6 bases). The CDR3 is 14 amino acids. Looked up from germline, CDR1 is LGHDT and CDR2 is YNNKEL (reference sequence). The V gene lost 3 bases and the J gene lost 8 bases, with 17 bases spanning the gap. CDR3 sequence (DNA): TGTGCCAGCAGCCAGGCCTCATCCGGGACACAGCAGTACTTC. It yields the protein CASSQASSGTQQYF.

This rearrangement joins TRBV24-1 to TRBJ2-1; 13 nucleotides line up with TRBD2. The CDR3 has 19 amino acids. Germline trimming cut 3 bases from V and 2 bases from J; bases unmatched to any gene: 9. In germline, CDR1 is KGHDR, CDR2 SFDVKD. The CDR3 loop reads CATSDPGTSGKVAYNEQFF. The DNA for the CDR3 is TGTGCCACCAGTGATCCCGGGACTAGCGGGAAGGTGGCCTACAATGAGCAGTTCTTC.

This clonotype was seen at least ten times. The chain carries TRBV7-9 and TRBJ1-6; possible D gene TRBD1, 5 bases. The CDR3 runs to 13 residues. Germline CDR1 is SEHNR and CDR2 is FQNEAQ (reference sequence). V was cut by 3 bases and J by 8 bases, with 8 bases left in between. The DNA of the CDR3 is TGTGCCAGCAGCTTTTTGGGGGATTCACCCCTCCACTTT. Protein sequence: CASSFLGDSPLHF.

This clonotype has at least ten counts. This chain uses TRBV28 with TRBJ2-1, with TRBD1 matching over 11 bases. After removal of 6 bases from V and 4 bases from J, the junction contained 2 bases not matched to a gene. Germline V CDR1 and CDR2: MDHEN, SYDVKM. The CDR3 has 14 residues. The chain's CDR3 is CASRGTGGYNEQFF. CDR3 DNA sequence: TGTGCCAGCAGAGGGACAGGGGGATACAATGAGCAGTTCTTC.

This chain connects TRBV2 to TRBJ2-2, with D perhaps matching TRBD2 (7 bases). Trimming left V 8 bases short and J 1 base short, with 11 bases between. The germline V gene has CDR1 SNHLY and CDR2 FYNNEI. The CDR3 has 14 amino acids. The CDR3 DNA is TGTGCCAGCGGGGGGGGCAAGAACACCGGGGAGCTGTTTTTT. Protein product: CASGGGKNTGELFF.

This clonotype was counted at least ten times. The chain combines TRBV18 with TRBJ2-7; D is possibly TRBD2 (5 bases). Germline V gives CDR1 KGHSH, CDR2 LQKENI. The CDR3 contains 15 residues. V was shortened by 0 bases and J by 2 bases, with 11 bases between the two germline ends. The CDR3 bases are TGTGCCAGCTCACCACCGAGCGGAGCCCCCTACGAGCAGTACTTC. This gives the protein CASSPPSGAPYEQYF. The entire variable domain, with the rest obtained from reference TRBV18 and TRBJ2-7, is as follows: NAGVMQNPRHLVRRRGQEARLRCSPMKGHSHVYWYRQLPEEGLKFMVYLQKENIIDESGMPKERFSAEFPKEGPSILRIQQVVRGDSAAYFCASSPPSGAPYEQYFGPGTRLTVT.

V and J are TRBV7-8 and TRBJ1-6; 8 bases agree with TRBD1. V gave up 4 bases and J gave up 6 bases; unmatched junction bases: 5. This CDR3 spans 15 amino acids. Per the germline V gene, CDR1 is SGHVS and CDR2 is FQNEAQ. CDR3 in amino acids: CASSYGQGLNSPLHF. The DNA of the CDR3 is TGTGCCAGCAGCTACGGACAGGGACTTAATTCACCCCTCCACTTT.

This clonotype was detected many times. The rearrangement joins TRBV20-1 to TRBJ2-3; 10 nucleotides match TRBD2. Germline V gene sequence: CDR1 DFQATT, CDR2 SNEGSKA (reference sequence). CDR3 size: 16 residues. The V gene end was trimmed by 6 bases and the J gene end by 2 bases; junction bases not matched to a gene: 11. For the CDR3, the DNA is TGCAGTGCAATGGATCGTACTAGCGGGACCACAGATACGCAGTATTTT. Translated, it gives CSAMDRTSGTTDTQYF.

On this clonotype: Possible read error: a much larger clone is one base away. This CDR3 reads CASSPLVGGNTIYF. The CDR3 DNA follows: TGTGCCAGCAGTCCCCTTGTGGGTGGAAACACCATATATTTT. The chain has TRBV27 and TRBJ1-3; D is ambiguous. CDR3 length: 14 amino acids. CDR1 and CDR2 (germline): MNHEY, SMNVEV (reference sequence). V was trimmed by 5 bases and J by 3 bases, leaving 11 bases between them.

With regard to this clonotype: This may be a read error: a much more frequent sequence differs by one nucleotide. V gene TRBV20-1 combines with J gene TRBJ2-3, with D tentatively TRBD1 or TRBD2 (5 bases each). This CDR3 comprises 15 residues. Germline-derived CDR1 and CDR2 are DFQATT and SNEGSKA (reference sequence). Here the CDR3 reads CSTRDAGAPLDTQYF. The CDR3 nucleotides are TGCAGTACTAGAGATGCCGGGGCCCCCCTGGATACGCAGTATTTT.

This clonotype was detected only a few times. V gene TRBV13 combines with J gene TRBJ2-3, with 8 bases lining up with TRBD1. After removal of 5 bases from V and 3 bases from J, the junction contained 16 bases not matched to a gene. Germline CDR1 and CDR2: PRHDT and FYEKMQ (reference sequence). This CDR3 is 18 amino acids long. The DNA for the CDR3 is TGTGCCAGCAGCCCGACGTTAAGACAGGGGAGTCGGACAGATACGCAGTATTTT. Protein product: CASSPTLRQGSRTDTQYF.

This clonotype was seen ten or more times. In DNA, the CDR3 is TGTGCCAGCAGCTTAAAAGGGGCGCAATGGGAGACCCAGTACTTC. This translates into CASSLKGAQWETQYF. The V and J genes are TRBV11-2 and TRBJ2-5, with D perhaps TRBD1 (5 bases). The CDR3 contains 15 residues. V dropped 2 bases and J dropped 5 bases, with 15 bases sitting between them. Germline CDR1 and CDR2: SGHAT and FQNNGV.

This clonotype has a count of ten or more. The rearrangement links TRBV2 to TRBJ2-2; possible D gene TRBD1, 5 bases. The CDR3 is 15 amino acids. Looked up from germline, CDR1 is SNHLY and CDR2 is FYNNEI. Trimming took off 5 bases at V and 2 bases at J, with 12 bases between the two ends. The CDR3 here is CASSPDSKNTGELFF. The CDR3 DNA sequence: TGTGCCAGCAGTCCCGACAGTAAAAACACCGGGGAGCTGTTTTTT.

This chain connects TRBV7-2 to TRBJ2-2; no reliable D call. V shed 6 bases and J shed 0 bases, with 8 bases lying between them. The CDR3 length is 14 residues. Germline V gene sequence: CDR1 SGHTA, CDR2 FQGNSA. The CDR3: CASRGGTNTGELFF. CDR3 coding DNA: TGTGCCAGCAGAGGTGGGACGAACACCGGGGAGCTGTTTTTT.

There are many counts of this clonotype. The rearrangement uses TRBV28 and TRBJ1-1; D gene ambiguous. CDR3 length: 15 residues. The V end was cut by 9 bases, the J end by 3 bases, with 20 bases between. Germline V lookup: CDR1 MDHEN, CDR2 SYDVKM. The CDR3 nucleotides read TGTGCCAGTTTGGGAACCGGGCAGGAAGACACTGAAGCTTTCTTT. Amino acid sequence: CASLGTGQEDTEAFF.

This clonotype was seen a handful of times. This chain links TRBV6-5 with TRBJ1-2, with D possibly matching TRBD1 (5 bases). This CDR3 has 15 residues. The V end was cut by 2 bases, the J end by 4 bases, with 14 bases between. Per germline, CDR1 MNHEY and CDR2 SVGAGI. For the CDR3, the DNA is TGTGCCAGCAGTTACGTCCCCGCAGGGCCCTATGGCTACACCTTC. This codes for CASSYVPAGPYGYTF.

There are a few counts of this clonotype. The chain employs TRBV13 and TRBJ2-5; the match to TRBD1 covers 7 bases. CDR3 length: 16 amino acids. Germline V gene data show CDR1 as PRHDT and CDR2 as FYEKMQ (reference sequence). The trim removed 5 bases at V and 5 bases at J, leaving 14 bases unmatched. CDR3 DNA: TGTGCCAGCAGCAATTATACCGACAGGGTTTTGGAGACCCAGTACTTC. It specifies CASSNYTDRVLETQYF.

This clonotype was recorded many times. The rearrangement joins TRBV28 to TRBJ1-2, with D perhaps matching TRBD1 (5 bases). Germline loops: CDR1 MDHEN, CDR2 SYDVKM. V lost 4 bases and J 6 bases, leaving 6 bases between the germline ends. This CDR3 has 11 residues. CDR3 in amino acids: CASSSRDGYTF. CDR3 nucleotide sequence: TGTGCCAGCAGTTCCAGGGATGGCTACACCTTC.

This clonotype was counted between two and nine times. The chain's CDR3 is CASSPQVGKTEAFF. CDR3 bases: TGTGCCAGCTCACCACAGGTCGGCAAGACTGAAGCTTTCTTT. J is TRBJ1-1 and V is TRBV18; no reliable D call. Germline CDR1 is KGHSH and CDR2 is LQKENI. V lost 1 base to trimming and J lost 5 bases, with 11 bases between them. The CDR3 length is 14 residues.

At least ten counts were recorded for this clonotype. The chain has TRBV20-1 and TRBJ2-3, with 8 bases lining up with TRBD1. Germline lookup yields CDR1 DFQATT and CDR2 SNEGSKA (reference sequence). The CDR3 has 14 residues. V gave up 6 bases and J gave up 4 bases; unmatched junction bases: 9. In DNA, the CDR3 is TGCAGTGCCCTTTGGCAGGGGGCGGCAGATACGCAGTATTTT. Amino acid sequence: CSALWQGAADTQYF.

This clonotype was seen only once. The rearrangement joins TRBV11-2 to TRBJ2-2; a possible D gene is TRBD2 (5 bases). Per germline, CDR1 SGHAT and CDR2 FQNNGV. This CDR3 is built from 16 residues. The V and J ends lost 1 base and 4 bases respectively, with 13 bases between them. The CDR3 DNA reads TGTGCCAGCAGCTTAGGGAGGAGACGTTCCACCGGGGAGCTGTTTTTT. Protein product: CASSLGRRRSTGELFF.

This clonotype was seen repeatedly, ten times or more. V usage is TRBV27 and J usage is TRBJ2-3; 8 nucleotides agree with TRBD1. V was clipped by 2 bases and J by 6 bases; unmatched bases: 4. The CDR3 spans 14 residues. Germline V gene data show CDR1 as MNHEY and CDR2 as SMNVEV (reference sequence). Here the CDR3 reads CASSLQGAGDTQYF. CDR3 in DNA: TGTGCCAGCAGTTTACAGGGGGCAGGTGATACGCAGTATTTT.

This clonotype was observed a handful of times. The V and J genes are TRBV19 and TRBJ2-5; D remains unclear. Trimming took 3 bases from V and 5 from J, leaving 10 bases between them. Germline CDR1 LNHDA, CDR2 SQIVND (reference sequence). The CDR3 runs to 13 residues. The CDR3 DNA sequence: TGTGCCAGTAGTATCGATGGACGGGAGACCCAGTACTTC. This codes for CASSIDGRETQYF. The complete variable domain, with remaining parts taken from reference TRBV19 and TRBJ2-5, reads DGGITQSPKYLFRKEGQNVTLSCEQNLNHDAMYWYRQDPGQGLRLIYYSQIVNDFQKGDIAEGYSVSREKKESFPLTVTSAQKNPTAFYLCASSIDGRETQYFGPGTRLLVL.